This paragraph reports one T cell receptor (beta chain). Its antigen is currently not known. No much larger clone exists at a distance of one base, and base qualities are not known. The data were obtained in a study of siplizumab effects on memory and regulatory T cells (dated by TCRdb to between 2018 and 2020). Notes on the research overall: The study looked at the effect of siplizumab, an anti-CD2 antibody, on alloreactive T-cell subsets in allogeneic mixed lymphocyte reactions made from human PBMCs.

General conclusions and limits of the study: Siplizumab significantly reduced the cumulative frequency of alloreactive sequences traceable to unstimulated CD4+ memory T cells. Sequences below about 10^-5 frequency were poorly captured, so only a minor fraction of alloreactive clones could be mapped to unstimulated subsets. No functional confirmation was obtained for the suppressive function of proliferating Tregs from siplizumab cultures. Among mappable alloreactive CD4+ clones, the Treg-derived fraction averaged approximately 69% with siplizumab versus 26.9% in control reactions. Greater diversity appeared to be present in unstimulated naive T cells than in memory T cells, and a substantial contribution to the alloresponse seemed to be made by naive cells. Roughly 80-97% of proliferating CD4+ or CD8+ clones could not be assigned a naive or memory phenotype.

Sorted unstimulated T cells and proliferating T cells recovered from mixed lymphocyte reactions underwent TCRbeta CDR3 sequencing. Fresh whole blood from around eleven HLA-typed healthy donors served as the source for isolating PBMCs. CDR1 SGHRS and CDR2 YFSETQ are derived from the germline V gene. The CDR3 runs 18 amino acids, cysteine and phenylalanine included. Only the CDR3 portion is preserved as DNA: 54 bases, with reading frame beginning at the first base. The junction shows trimming of 3 bases on V and 0 bases on J, and the gene matches do not reach 7 bases of it. The library was prepared using the immunoSEQ multiplex PCR assay. Roughly 9.8 x 10^4 TCR templates per sample were assayed on the deep sequencing platform. Genomic DNA extracted from sorted T cells was used for TCRbeta CDR3 sequencing. As for the authors' bioinformatics: Clonal analysis of TCRbeta CDR3 data was done in the R programming language. Alloreactive CD4+ and CD8+ clones were identified by comparing unstimulated samples to CFSE-low samples taken after the reaction. Alloreactive CD4+ clones were assigned to regulatory or non-regulatory origin by matching sequences to sorted unstimulated Treg and non-Treg repertoires. Imported from immuneACCESS, the table was reduced by TCRdb to in-frame sequences with V and J called. These copies leave out some clones; in studies compared against another copy, an unresolved V gene accounts for under half, and the cause of the remainder is not known. The V and J calls and clone size come from that table; D and trimming were worked out from the DNA. This sample is represented by about 110,000 clones; roughly 92% of them were singletons. Clones ranked in the top ten supply 1.3% of the sample.

The V and J genes are TRBV5-1 and TRBJ2-1, with 12 junctional bases fitting TRBD2. The receptor's source is a human donor in good health. The sample was CD4+ T cells sorted from blood. The sequenced DNA is TGCGCCAGCAGCTCCCTAGCGGGGGGGTTGAGCTCCTACAATGAGCAGTTCTTC. This encodes CASSSLAGGLSSYNEQFF.